The next 2 T cell receptor beta chains were all read from a single sample in a study of blood T cell repertoires in COVID-19. Profiled with immunoSEQ multiplex PCR; TCRdb holds only in-frame clones, not every one. The table has around 240,000 clones, roughly 84% seen once. The sequencing input was peripheral blood. These receptors originate from a woman aged 50 to 65 with acute or convalescent COVID-19.

The chain carries TRBV2 and TRBJ2-2; D unclear. Looked up from germline, CDR1 is SNHLY and CDR2 is FYNNEI. V was clipped by 11 bases and J by 5 bases, with 9 bases between them. This CDR3 has 11 amino acids. CDR3 in amino acids: CASKSTGELFF. CDR3 sequence (DNA): TGTGCCTCTAAGAGTACCGGGGAGCTGTTTTTT.

The chain couples TRBV6-6 to TRBJ1-2, with TRBD1 matching over 7 bases. This CDR3 region has 13 residues. After removal of 8 bases from V and 5 bases from J, the junction contained 8 bases not matched to a gene. Germline V gives CDR1 MNHNY, CDR2 SVGAGI (reference sequence). The CDR3 reads CASVTGTDYGYTF. CDR3 DNA sequence: TGTGCCAGCGTGACCGGGACAGATTATGGCTACACCTTC.